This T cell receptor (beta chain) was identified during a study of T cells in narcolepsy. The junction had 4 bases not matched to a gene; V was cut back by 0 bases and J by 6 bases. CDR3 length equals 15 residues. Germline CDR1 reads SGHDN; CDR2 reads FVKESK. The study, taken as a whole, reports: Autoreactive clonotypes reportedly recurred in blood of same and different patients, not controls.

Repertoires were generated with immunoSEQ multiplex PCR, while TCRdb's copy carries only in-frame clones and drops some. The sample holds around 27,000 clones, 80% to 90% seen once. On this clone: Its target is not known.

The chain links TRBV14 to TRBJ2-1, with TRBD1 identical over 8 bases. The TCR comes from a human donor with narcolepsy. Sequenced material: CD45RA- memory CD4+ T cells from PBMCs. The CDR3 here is CASSQDQGAVNEQFF. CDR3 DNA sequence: TGTGCCAGCAGCCAAGACCAGGGGGCTGTCAATGAGCAGTTCTTC.